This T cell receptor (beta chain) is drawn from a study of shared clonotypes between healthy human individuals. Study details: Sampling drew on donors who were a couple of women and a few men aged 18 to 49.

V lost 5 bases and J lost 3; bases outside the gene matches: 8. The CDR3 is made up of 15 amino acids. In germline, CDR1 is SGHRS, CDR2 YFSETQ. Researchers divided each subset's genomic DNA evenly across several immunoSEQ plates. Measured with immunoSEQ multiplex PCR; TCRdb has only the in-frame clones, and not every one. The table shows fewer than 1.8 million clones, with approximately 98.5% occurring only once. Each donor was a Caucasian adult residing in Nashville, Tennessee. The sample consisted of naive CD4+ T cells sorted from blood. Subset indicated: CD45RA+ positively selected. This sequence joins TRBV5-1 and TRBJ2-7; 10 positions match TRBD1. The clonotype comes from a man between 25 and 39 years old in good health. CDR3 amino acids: CASRIGGDRGYEQYF. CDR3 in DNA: TGCGCCAGCAGAATTGGTGGGGACAGGGGCTACGAGCAGTACTTC.